The T cell receptor (beta chain) under discussion was sequenced for a study of cytomegalovirus exposure and HLA in healthy donors (dated by TCRdb to about 2017). Concerning the study at large: In an earlier analysis of roughly 590 of the donors, around 300 Gb of sequence data and 120 million or so unique TCR beta sequences from 180 million or so T cells were reported. A later analysis re-examined previously published TCR beta repertoires from over 500 donors and added high-resolution HLA genotyping to investigate patterns of TCR occurrence. A later genetic analysis used genome-wide SNP genotypes for about 65% of the roughly 670 donors, treating that subset as a discovery cohort. An earlier analysis of 450 to 750 of the donors used high-throughput TCR beta sequencing to judge whether each TCR beta V gene segment behaved as functional or pseudogenic. High-throughput TCR immunosequencing, statistical association of individual TCRs with disease status, and machine learning were combined to predict cytomegalovirus infection status. The study profiled the T cell repertoires of 550 to 700 subjects by immunosequencing and related them to cytomegalovirus serostatus. An early release that covered approximately 600 HLA-typed donors contained 300 to 350 gigabases of sequencing data and some 87 million unique TCR sequences. In addition to the first cohort of 666 subjects, a separate validation cohort of around 110 different subjects was used. The later analysis used no new phenotypic data to find candidate immune exposures, relying instead on TCR beta sequences and their occurrence across donors. The genetic ancestry cluster associated with self-reported Caucasian donors included about 84% of the roughly 400 genotyped donors. HLA typing included class I and class II loci at four-digit resolution. Alongside the repertoire data, information on donor age, sex, ethnicity and CMV serostatus was compiled. The aim of the study was to test whether cataloging public T cell receptors could identify signatures of past pathogen exposure. All discovery cohort repertoires had been generated on a single sequencing platform. The number of donors typed differed by locus, with about 629-640 for A, B, C, DRB1 and DQB1, around 560 for DQA1, nearly 610 for DPA1, and some 440 for DPB1. Among around 400 genotyped donors of the cohort, an average of approximately 240,000 unique TCR beta nucleotide sequences was sequenced per donor, of which about 18% were non-productive. About five DR-DQ haplotypes were handled as single units for association and clustering, since linkage in the cohort was strong.

V is cut back by 8 bases and J by 4 bases, with 6 bases in the junction unmatched. The CDR3 runs 13 amino acids, cysteine and phenylalanine included. Only the CDR3 portion is preserved as DNA: 39 bases, with reading frame beginning at the first base. CDR1 is given as MNHEY and CDR2 as SVGAGI, both from the germline V gene. Of note for this clone: The target of this receptor is not known. Base-call qualities are not available, and no considerably larger clone is one nucleotide away.

Libraries were constructed by the immunoSEQ multiplex PCR assay. The multiplex PCR relied on a mix of 60 forward primers for TCR Vbeta segments and 13 reverse primers for TCR Jbeta segments. A multiplex PCR assay on genomic DNA amplified the CDR3 region of rearranged TCR beta genes. The Illumina HiSeq System was used to sequence the amplified TCR beta libraries as 87-base-pair reads. In the original analysis: A later analysis tallied 75 million to 85 million unique TCR beta chains across the 666 repertoires, and about 10 million of those chains were shared by two or more donors. To remove PCR and sequencing errors, raw reads were error-corrected and collapsed into unique sequences using a nearest-neighbor algorithm that merged closely related sequences. CDR3 sequences were aligned to IMGT reference sequences to assign V, D and J gene segments. For a sequence to be retained, a match of at least six nucleotides to both a V gene segment and a J gene segment was required. A rearrangement counted as productive if the CDR3 had no stop codons and remained in frame with V and J, and every other rearrangement counted as non-productive. CDR3 was defined according to IMGT convention as the region running from the second conserved V-encoded cysteine to the conserved J-encoded phenylalanine. In an earlier analysis of some 550 of the donors, sequences lacking an unambiguous match to a single V gene segment were excluded. An earlier analysis of 500 to 700 of the donors classified V segments as functional when productive rearrangements were above 56.7% and as segregating when the standard deviation between donors was above 5%. A statistical classification framework was developed to diagnose cytomegalovirus status using the catalog of TCR beta chain sequences. In a later analysis, TCR nucleotide sequences were compared against IMGT/GENE-DB human TR gene sequences so that V and J genes could be assigned. The TCRdist pipeline was used in a later analysis to assign CDR3 sequences and most-parsimonious VDJ recombination scenarios. In a later analysis, each TCR beta chain was defined by its CDR3 amino acid sequence together with its V-gene family, and reads without a unique V-gene family were excluded. To address suspected cross-contamination and a sequencing artifact, a later analysis removed approximately 590 highly shared, low-generation-probability nucleotide sequences. In a later analysis, a clonal expansion index was calculated for each public chain from normalized within-repertoire ranks of inferred template counts. Generation probabilities in a later analysis came from a VDJ recombination model fitted to out-of-frame rearrangements, and those results were checked against IGoR. In a later analysis, TCR-TCR, TCR-HLA and TCR-CMV co-occurrence was scored with hypergeometric tests, and a repertoire-size bias correction was applied to TCR pairs. False discovery rates were estimated in a later analysis by permuting HLA or CMV assignments 20 times. In a later analysis, co-occurring TCRs were grouped using DBSCAN, with TCRdist sequence similarity added in when clustering inside HLA-allele-positive subsets. Co-occurrence clustering excluded repertoires with fewer than 30,000 or more than 120,000 public chains, plus five with anomalous nucleotide sharing. TCRdb holds this immuneACCESS table with in-frame rearrangements only. Some clones are missing; in checked studies, unresolved V genes explain under half, and the rest has no known cause. V, J and clone size reflect that table, while D and trimming were determined from the DNA. This sample comprises some 150,000 clones, around 70% of them detected only once. The ten largest clones represent 1.6% of the sample.

What the study reported, not specific to this receptor: The only immune exposure information available for the cohort was CMV serostatus. Most CMV-associated TCR beta chains appeared to be HLA-restricted in a later analysis, and the HLA associations seemed to be driven largely by CMV exposure. A later genetic analysis reported fewer N-insertions in productive TCRs among donors in an Asian-associated ancestry cluster than the roughly 700-donor mean. Because counts were too low, seventeen rarely observed V segments, including chromosome 9 orphons, were left out of the earlier analysis of a few hundred of the donors. Sequencing depth was assumed to be roughly uniform across donors in the presence/absence analyses, though that assumption may not hold. Several of the top co-occurrence clusters appeared to be linked to parvovirus B19, influenza, CMV and Epstein-Barr virus, according to a later analysis. According to the authors, the approach could potentially be generalized to other disease states and immunological phenotypes. A later genetic analysis associated a missense DCLRE1C variant with V-gene and J-gene trimming of TCR beta chains, and an independent cohort replicated the association. Strong co-occurrence of HLA alleles, especially DR and DQ, made assigning TCR associations to individual alleles difficult. A group of highly shared sequence variants was considered likely to be a technical artifact of the sequencing pipeline. In a later analysis, some 17,000 TCR beta sequences were associated with specific HLA alleles at a false discovery rate of 0.05. The study listed 150 to 200 TCR beta chains as associated with cytomegalovirus. Correlated functional status among segregating V segments might reflect linkage disequilibrium, but an unknown experimental factor could not be ruled out. Compared with equally common non-associated chains, HLA-associated TCR beta chains in a later analysis were more clonally expanded and had lower generation probabilities. This cohort had only TCR beta chains sequenced, and the lack of alpha or paired-chain data limited which features could be detected. In an earlier analysis of several hundred of the donors, most TCR beta V segments were observed in productive rearrangements about 87% or about 30% of the time, broadly matching IMGT annotations. Across donors, most TCR sequences were observed very rarely, whereas some public TCRs were present in many individuals. HLA typing was unavailable for some donors at each locus, so association tests used only the typed subset. A few of the identified cytomegalovirus-associated TCR beta chains were confirmed in vitro to be specific for cytomegalovirus antigens. The classifier was reported to diagnose cytomegalovirus status with high specificity and sensitivity in both the original cohort and the validation cohort. In a later analysis, TCR association rates were found to vary across HLA loci, with the most associated TCRs seen for DRB1 alleles and the fewest for HLA-C alleles. A further reported finding was that TCR beta sequences accurately predicted the HLA-A and HLA-B alleles for most subjects in the first cohort. Some IMGT-functional V segments, including TRBV6-2 and TRBV6-3, could not be distinguished by the 87-base-pair reads and were therefore excluded.

The cohort comprised more than 550 healthy bone marrow donors. At the time of sampling, every cohort member was nominally healthy, though immune exposures that went unrecorded were likely present. The donor was CMV seronegative and belonged to the group of 320 or so seronegative cohort members. A peripheral blood sample was collected from each donor, and TCR beta sequencing was performed on peripheral blood mononuclear cells. Genomic DNA extraction from the blood cell samples was performed with the Qiagen DNeasy Blood Extraction Kit. Recombination linked TRBV6-5 to TRBJ2-7; TRBD2 matches 9 bases in the middle. Sequencing used PBMCs. The sequence was collected from a woman in her 30s in good health and CMV-seronegative. For the CDR3, the sequence is CASGRSGSYEQYF. In nucleotides, the sequence is TGTGCCAGCGGGCGTAGCGGGAGTTACGAGCAGTACTTC.